This T cell receptor beta chain was recorded in a study of shared clonotypes between healthy human individuals (dated by TCRdb to about 2020). Regarding the study in general: The cohort included three men and a couple of women between 18 and 49 years of age. The study deeply sequenced blood TCR repertoires of several healthy adults to estimate repertoire size and the extent of clonotype sharing between individuals. To increase sequencing depth and limit assay-specific biases, different laboratories used diverse techniques to prepare libraries and sequence TCR repertoires. Between about 0.8 and 9 billion PBMCs per donor were obtained by leukapheresis.

Using the deep immunoSEQ assay, TCR CDR3 regions were amplified from genomic DNA by multiplex PCR. For each cell subset, the extracted genomic DNA was distributed evenly across all wells of several immunoSEQ 96-well plates, and each plate served as one replicate. For unsorted PBMC, 250 to 350 ng genomic DNA, equal to about 30,000 T cell genomes, was loaded into each replicate PCR. Unsorted PBMC genomic DNA was sequenced across ten immunoSEQ deep assay plates. The purified libraries were quantified using a Qubit 3.0 fluorometer, sized with a Bioanalyzer 2100, and then quantified again using the KAPA Library Quantification kit. A separate single-read 150-cycle Illumina NextSeq 550 flow cell was used to sequence each immunoSEQ 96-well plate. As for the authors' bioinformatics: The immunoSEQ output contained only junctional sequences without quality scores, so filtering could not match that applied to full-length reads. Sequences were annotated with PyIR, a Python wrapper for IgBLAST v1.9, and V/J genes and CDR3 were assigned using IMGT germline references. Any read was removed if the V/J assignment was weak (E-value above 1e-6), the CDR3 was missing, or the read contained stop codons, out-of-frame junctions, or ambiguous translated residues. V3J clonotypes were defined by identical inferred V gene, J gene, and CDR3 amino acid sequence. Percentage overlap between repertoires was computed as shared unique clonotypes divided by the size of the smaller repertoire. RTK rarefaction, the Chao1 estimator, and Recon v2.1 estimates of unobserved clonotypes were used to assess repertoire richness. TCRdb mirrors the immuneACCESS table, restricted to in-frame sequences. Some clones are absent from its copies; in checked studies, under half trace to an unresolved V gene, and the reason for the others is unknown. V and J calls and clone size are as listed in that table; D and trimming were resolved from the DNA. The sample yields some 490,000 clones; around four fifths were counted once. The ten largest clones add up to around 12% of the sample.

Results and caveats for the whole study, not just this receptor: Because the study included a small number of donors, the genetic and exposure-history diversity represented was limited. Based on pairwise subsampling, the degree of clonotype sharing among donors was expected to be affected by sequencing depth. Sampling was restricted to blood, and TCR repertoires in tissue are likely to differ from TCR repertoires in blood.

Deletion took 4 bases off V and 7 bases off J, with a span of 16 bases between the germline ends. From its cysteine to its phenylalanine, the CDR3 spans 14 amino acids. The only DNA kept is the CDR3, 42 bases in frame from the first base. CDR1 and CDR2 are drawn from the germline V gene (reference sequence): SEHNR, FQNEAQ. Donors were healthy HIV-negative adults with no recently reported acute infections or vaccinations. All donors were Caucasian adults living in Nashville, Tennessee, USA. For unsorted samples, roughly 81 million PBMCs were counted and genomic DNA was extracted with the QIAamp DNA Blood Mini kit. Blood was obtained by leukapheresis, after which PBMCs were separated by Ficoll-Histopaque density gradient centrifugation and cryopreserved in liquid nitrogen vapor phase. About this clone: There is no known antigen for this receptor. Base qualities are not provided; no much larger clone lies one nucleotide away.

Sequencing input: PBMCs. The clonotype originates from a woman in her thirties or forties in good health. Some clones in this sample may be carry-over from other donors' samples. The receptor chain draws on TRBV7-9 and TRBJ2-5; confidence is insufficient to name the D gene. The sequence in DNA is TGTGCCAGCAGCTCCTATATACGTGTGGGGACCCAGTACTTC. Its product reads: CASSSYIRVGTQYF.